The rows below give T cell receptor beta chains drawn from one sample of a study of T-cell reconstitution after alpha-beta-depleted transplantation in children. TCRdb processed the PCR reads anew with MiXCR; each CDR3 protein has one entry. The table includes about 600,000 distinct CDR3 sequences, 13% detected once. The sequencing used PBMCs, mostly from graft donor cells, collected 360 days after TCRalphabeta/CD19-depleted stem cell transplant. The origin of the receptors is a male patient under 18 who had a stem cell transplant for acute myeloid leukemia, so the T cells may come from the graft donor. Each CDR3 is given with its conserved first and last residue. Size values are once, few and many counts, or a class for expanded clones, and some rows have none.

V gene	J gene	clone size	CDR3 protein
TRBV7-9	TRBJ1-1	few	CASTLSRDTEAFF
TRBV5-1	TRBJ2-7	-	CASSLAPGKISAYEQYF
TRBV5-1	TRBJ1-1	many	CASSLNTEAFF
TRBV28	TRBJ1-1	-	CASTTMRLEAFF
TRBV4-3	TRBJ2-5	-	CASSQVTGRQETQYF
TRBV4-3	TRBJ2-7	few	CASSQEDGYEQYF
TRBV20-1	TRBJ2-1	few	CSARDRRGRYNEQFF
TRBV20-1	TRBJ2-3	many	CSAPLQEIGTDTQYF
TRBV10-3	TRBJ1-1	few	CAISGGHTEAFF
TRBV6-1	TRBJ2-1	few	CASARLAGGHNEQFF
TRBV29-1	TRBJ2-7	few	CSVAGTAQYF
TRBV13	TRBJ1-2	-	CAIGLGDRANYGYTF
TRBV12-3/TRBV12-4	TRBJ2-7	many	CASRPTRDRGPYEQYF
TRBV6-2/TRBV6-3	TRBJ2-1	-	CASSYDRNINEQFF
TRBV19	TRBJ2-2	-	CASRILAATGELFF
TRBV7-2	TRBJ2-1	many	CASATGTSVNEQFF
TRBV15	TRBJ2-5	once	CATSRDRGRGETQYF
TRBV20-1	TRBJ2-3	-	CSASSSGGTDTQYF
TRBV4-3	TRBJ1-2	-	CASSQEVDRSYYGYTF
TRBV7-6	TRBJ2-5	many	CASTENRGGSETQYF
TRBV18	TRBJ2-5	many	CASSPPAISETQYF
TRBV24-1	TRBJ1-1	many	CATSDSRGNTEAFF
TRBV9	TRBJ2-5	-	CASSGIDVAGVTQYF
TRBV29-1	TRBJ1-2	-	CSEVRGPNYGYTF
TRBV29-1	TRBJ1-1	-	CSGGVGRDTEAFF
TRBV4-3	TRBJ2-2	-	CASRETSGRAGELFF
TRBV29-1	TRBJ1-4	-	CSVSGRSNEKLFF
TRBV5-4	TRBJ2-2	-	CASSPGLAGYTGELFF
TRBV6-2/TRBV6-3	TRBJ2-7	few	CASSQWPEQYF
TRBV15	TRBJ2-7	few	CATSRDVSFPVSSYEQYF
TRBV7-8	TRBJ2-5	many	CASSQGGGWETQYF
TRBV20-1	TRBJ2-3	many	CSARLAGLKDTQYF
TRBV15	TRBJ1-2	-	CATSREPPLSFGYTF
TRBV12-3/TRBV12-4	TRBJ2-7	few	CASRDRLAGGYEQYF
TRBV20-1	TRBJ2-3	many	CSARDGSLTDTQYF
TRBV14	TRBJ2-5	many	CASSHSFKTQYF
TRBV15	TRBJ2-7	many	CATSRYREPPYEQYF
TRBV6-1	TRBJ2-7	many	CASRPSSSYEQYF
TRBV15	TRBJ1-5	-	CATSIDQGDQPQHF
TRBV4-2	TRBJ2-2	-	CASSQDRAPNTGELFF
TRBV29-1	TRBJ2-7	many	CSVAGRSPYEQYF
TRBV3-1	TRBJ2-7	-	CASSQGWAGYEQYF
TRBV15	TRBJ2-1	many	CATSSYQGDNEQFF
TRBV20-1	TRBJ2-1	many	CSARDPVKGEGRDEQFF
TRBV27	TRBJ2-7	-	CASSFSGAGSYEQYF